Following are 10 T cell receptor beta chains from one sample sequenced in a study of cytotoxic CD8 clonotypes in ibrutinib-treated CLL. Assay used: immunoSEQ multiplex PCR; TCRdb lists only in-frame clones, some missing. The sample includes some 140,000 clones, approximately 90% seen only once; the top ten take 10% to 12%. The starting material was PBMCs, obtained after 12 months of ibrutinib treatment. The receptors were sampled from a human donor with chronic lymphocytic leukemia.

The chain employs TRBV6-1 and TRBJ2-5, with unresolved D. The ends were cut back, 11 bases at V and 5 bases at J, with 6 bases in the middle. Looked up from germline, CDR1 is MNHNS and CDR2 is SASEGT. This CDR3 is built from 9 residues. CDR3 amino acids: CACGETQYF. CDR3 DNA sequence: TGTGCCTGCGGCGAGACCCAGTACTTC.

V is TRBV6-5 and J is TRBJ2-7; the D gene is possibly TRBD2 (5 bases). V shed 0 bases and J shed 2 bases, with 11 bases lying between them. This CDR3 is 15 amino acids long. Germline values: CDR1 MNHEY, CDR2 SVGAGI. CDR3 in amino acids: CASSYSGEGTYEQYF. Here the CDR3 DNA reads TGTGCCAGCAGTTACTCCGGAGAGGGTACCTACGAGCAGTACTTC.

The V call is TRBV19, the J call TRBJ1-4; D gene uncertain. CDR3 length: 13 residues. Trimming left V 7 bases short and J 0 bases short, with 6 bases between. CDR1 and CDR2 (germline): LNHDA, SQIVND (reference sequence). The CDR3 reads CASIAATNEKLFF. The CDR3 DNA follows: TGTGCCAGTATCGCGGCAACTAATGAAAAACTGTTTTTT.

This chain joins TRBV30 and TRBJ2-7, with 9 bases aligning to TRBD2. CDR3 length: 13 residues. Germline CDR1 reads GTSNPN; CDR2 reads SVGIG (reference sequence). Germline trimming cut 5 bases from V and 8 bases from J; bases unmatched to any gene: 10. This CDR3 reads CAWVVAGGPKQYF. The DNA for the CDR3 is TGTGCCTGGGTAGTGGCGGGAGGGCCTAAGCAGTACTTC.

The V call is TRBV19, the J call TRBJ2-3, with D perhaps matching TRBD2 (6 bases). The CDR3 extends over 15 amino acids. V was cut by 7 bases and J by 1 base, with 15 bases left in between. Germline V gene data show CDR1 as LNHDA and CDR2 as SQIVND (reference sequence). CDR3 DNA sequence: TGTGCCAGTACCACCGCACTAGCTGGCACAGATACGCAGTATTTT. This encodes CASTTALAGTDTQYF.

This sequence joins TRBV5-8 and TRBJ1-2; D not certain. The CDR3 is 16 residues long. The germline CDR1 and CDR2 sequences are SGHTS and YDEGEE. Trimming removed 0 bases at V and 0 bases at J, with 12 bases between. The CDR3 reads CASSLAGPIANYGYTF. In DNA form, the CDR3 reads TGTGCCAGCAGCTTGGCTGGTCCCATAGCTAACTATGGCTACACCTTC.

The V and J genes are TRBV19 and TRBJ2-1; 8 bases fit TRBD1. V was pared by 9 bases and J by 2 bases, with 9 bases of the junction left unmatched. This CDR3 is 15 amino acids long. Germline CDR1 LNHDA, CDR2 SQIVND (reference sequence). Written as DNA, the CDR3 is TGTGCCAGCACCGGGACAGGATTCCCCTACAATGAGCAGTTCTTC. Protein product: CASTGTGFPYNEQFF.

The gene calls are TRBV4-2 and TRBJ2-3; D is uncertain. Germline CDR1 is LGHNA and CDR2 is YNFKEQ. Trimming pared 4 bases from V and 0 bases from J, leaving 14 bases between. The CDR3 length is 16 residues. The CDR3 DNA reads as TGTGCCAGCAGCCCATACCCGGCGGAGAGCACAGATACGCAGTATTTT. This encodes CASSPYPAESTDTQYF.

The chain has TRBV5-4 and TRBJ1-1; D gene ambiguous. Germline values: CDR1 SGHNT, CDR2 YYREEE (reference sequence). Trimming left V 0 bases short and J 0 bases short, with 9 bases between. There are 15 residues in the CDR3. The CDR3 region has the DNA TGTGCCAGCAGCTTGGAAGGGCGGATGAACACTGAAGCTTTCTTT. Its translation is CASSLEGRMNTEAFF.

The CDR3 coding sequence is TGTGCCAGCAGCCTGGGGATGAACACTGAAGCTTTCTTT. Translated: CASSLGMNTEAFF. The V call is TRBV6-5, the J call TRBJ1-1; D is ambiguous. V was shortened by 6 bases and J by 0 bases, with 8 bases between the two germline ends. Looked up from germline, CDR1 is MNHEY and CDR2 is SVGAGI. The CDR3 covers 13 residues.